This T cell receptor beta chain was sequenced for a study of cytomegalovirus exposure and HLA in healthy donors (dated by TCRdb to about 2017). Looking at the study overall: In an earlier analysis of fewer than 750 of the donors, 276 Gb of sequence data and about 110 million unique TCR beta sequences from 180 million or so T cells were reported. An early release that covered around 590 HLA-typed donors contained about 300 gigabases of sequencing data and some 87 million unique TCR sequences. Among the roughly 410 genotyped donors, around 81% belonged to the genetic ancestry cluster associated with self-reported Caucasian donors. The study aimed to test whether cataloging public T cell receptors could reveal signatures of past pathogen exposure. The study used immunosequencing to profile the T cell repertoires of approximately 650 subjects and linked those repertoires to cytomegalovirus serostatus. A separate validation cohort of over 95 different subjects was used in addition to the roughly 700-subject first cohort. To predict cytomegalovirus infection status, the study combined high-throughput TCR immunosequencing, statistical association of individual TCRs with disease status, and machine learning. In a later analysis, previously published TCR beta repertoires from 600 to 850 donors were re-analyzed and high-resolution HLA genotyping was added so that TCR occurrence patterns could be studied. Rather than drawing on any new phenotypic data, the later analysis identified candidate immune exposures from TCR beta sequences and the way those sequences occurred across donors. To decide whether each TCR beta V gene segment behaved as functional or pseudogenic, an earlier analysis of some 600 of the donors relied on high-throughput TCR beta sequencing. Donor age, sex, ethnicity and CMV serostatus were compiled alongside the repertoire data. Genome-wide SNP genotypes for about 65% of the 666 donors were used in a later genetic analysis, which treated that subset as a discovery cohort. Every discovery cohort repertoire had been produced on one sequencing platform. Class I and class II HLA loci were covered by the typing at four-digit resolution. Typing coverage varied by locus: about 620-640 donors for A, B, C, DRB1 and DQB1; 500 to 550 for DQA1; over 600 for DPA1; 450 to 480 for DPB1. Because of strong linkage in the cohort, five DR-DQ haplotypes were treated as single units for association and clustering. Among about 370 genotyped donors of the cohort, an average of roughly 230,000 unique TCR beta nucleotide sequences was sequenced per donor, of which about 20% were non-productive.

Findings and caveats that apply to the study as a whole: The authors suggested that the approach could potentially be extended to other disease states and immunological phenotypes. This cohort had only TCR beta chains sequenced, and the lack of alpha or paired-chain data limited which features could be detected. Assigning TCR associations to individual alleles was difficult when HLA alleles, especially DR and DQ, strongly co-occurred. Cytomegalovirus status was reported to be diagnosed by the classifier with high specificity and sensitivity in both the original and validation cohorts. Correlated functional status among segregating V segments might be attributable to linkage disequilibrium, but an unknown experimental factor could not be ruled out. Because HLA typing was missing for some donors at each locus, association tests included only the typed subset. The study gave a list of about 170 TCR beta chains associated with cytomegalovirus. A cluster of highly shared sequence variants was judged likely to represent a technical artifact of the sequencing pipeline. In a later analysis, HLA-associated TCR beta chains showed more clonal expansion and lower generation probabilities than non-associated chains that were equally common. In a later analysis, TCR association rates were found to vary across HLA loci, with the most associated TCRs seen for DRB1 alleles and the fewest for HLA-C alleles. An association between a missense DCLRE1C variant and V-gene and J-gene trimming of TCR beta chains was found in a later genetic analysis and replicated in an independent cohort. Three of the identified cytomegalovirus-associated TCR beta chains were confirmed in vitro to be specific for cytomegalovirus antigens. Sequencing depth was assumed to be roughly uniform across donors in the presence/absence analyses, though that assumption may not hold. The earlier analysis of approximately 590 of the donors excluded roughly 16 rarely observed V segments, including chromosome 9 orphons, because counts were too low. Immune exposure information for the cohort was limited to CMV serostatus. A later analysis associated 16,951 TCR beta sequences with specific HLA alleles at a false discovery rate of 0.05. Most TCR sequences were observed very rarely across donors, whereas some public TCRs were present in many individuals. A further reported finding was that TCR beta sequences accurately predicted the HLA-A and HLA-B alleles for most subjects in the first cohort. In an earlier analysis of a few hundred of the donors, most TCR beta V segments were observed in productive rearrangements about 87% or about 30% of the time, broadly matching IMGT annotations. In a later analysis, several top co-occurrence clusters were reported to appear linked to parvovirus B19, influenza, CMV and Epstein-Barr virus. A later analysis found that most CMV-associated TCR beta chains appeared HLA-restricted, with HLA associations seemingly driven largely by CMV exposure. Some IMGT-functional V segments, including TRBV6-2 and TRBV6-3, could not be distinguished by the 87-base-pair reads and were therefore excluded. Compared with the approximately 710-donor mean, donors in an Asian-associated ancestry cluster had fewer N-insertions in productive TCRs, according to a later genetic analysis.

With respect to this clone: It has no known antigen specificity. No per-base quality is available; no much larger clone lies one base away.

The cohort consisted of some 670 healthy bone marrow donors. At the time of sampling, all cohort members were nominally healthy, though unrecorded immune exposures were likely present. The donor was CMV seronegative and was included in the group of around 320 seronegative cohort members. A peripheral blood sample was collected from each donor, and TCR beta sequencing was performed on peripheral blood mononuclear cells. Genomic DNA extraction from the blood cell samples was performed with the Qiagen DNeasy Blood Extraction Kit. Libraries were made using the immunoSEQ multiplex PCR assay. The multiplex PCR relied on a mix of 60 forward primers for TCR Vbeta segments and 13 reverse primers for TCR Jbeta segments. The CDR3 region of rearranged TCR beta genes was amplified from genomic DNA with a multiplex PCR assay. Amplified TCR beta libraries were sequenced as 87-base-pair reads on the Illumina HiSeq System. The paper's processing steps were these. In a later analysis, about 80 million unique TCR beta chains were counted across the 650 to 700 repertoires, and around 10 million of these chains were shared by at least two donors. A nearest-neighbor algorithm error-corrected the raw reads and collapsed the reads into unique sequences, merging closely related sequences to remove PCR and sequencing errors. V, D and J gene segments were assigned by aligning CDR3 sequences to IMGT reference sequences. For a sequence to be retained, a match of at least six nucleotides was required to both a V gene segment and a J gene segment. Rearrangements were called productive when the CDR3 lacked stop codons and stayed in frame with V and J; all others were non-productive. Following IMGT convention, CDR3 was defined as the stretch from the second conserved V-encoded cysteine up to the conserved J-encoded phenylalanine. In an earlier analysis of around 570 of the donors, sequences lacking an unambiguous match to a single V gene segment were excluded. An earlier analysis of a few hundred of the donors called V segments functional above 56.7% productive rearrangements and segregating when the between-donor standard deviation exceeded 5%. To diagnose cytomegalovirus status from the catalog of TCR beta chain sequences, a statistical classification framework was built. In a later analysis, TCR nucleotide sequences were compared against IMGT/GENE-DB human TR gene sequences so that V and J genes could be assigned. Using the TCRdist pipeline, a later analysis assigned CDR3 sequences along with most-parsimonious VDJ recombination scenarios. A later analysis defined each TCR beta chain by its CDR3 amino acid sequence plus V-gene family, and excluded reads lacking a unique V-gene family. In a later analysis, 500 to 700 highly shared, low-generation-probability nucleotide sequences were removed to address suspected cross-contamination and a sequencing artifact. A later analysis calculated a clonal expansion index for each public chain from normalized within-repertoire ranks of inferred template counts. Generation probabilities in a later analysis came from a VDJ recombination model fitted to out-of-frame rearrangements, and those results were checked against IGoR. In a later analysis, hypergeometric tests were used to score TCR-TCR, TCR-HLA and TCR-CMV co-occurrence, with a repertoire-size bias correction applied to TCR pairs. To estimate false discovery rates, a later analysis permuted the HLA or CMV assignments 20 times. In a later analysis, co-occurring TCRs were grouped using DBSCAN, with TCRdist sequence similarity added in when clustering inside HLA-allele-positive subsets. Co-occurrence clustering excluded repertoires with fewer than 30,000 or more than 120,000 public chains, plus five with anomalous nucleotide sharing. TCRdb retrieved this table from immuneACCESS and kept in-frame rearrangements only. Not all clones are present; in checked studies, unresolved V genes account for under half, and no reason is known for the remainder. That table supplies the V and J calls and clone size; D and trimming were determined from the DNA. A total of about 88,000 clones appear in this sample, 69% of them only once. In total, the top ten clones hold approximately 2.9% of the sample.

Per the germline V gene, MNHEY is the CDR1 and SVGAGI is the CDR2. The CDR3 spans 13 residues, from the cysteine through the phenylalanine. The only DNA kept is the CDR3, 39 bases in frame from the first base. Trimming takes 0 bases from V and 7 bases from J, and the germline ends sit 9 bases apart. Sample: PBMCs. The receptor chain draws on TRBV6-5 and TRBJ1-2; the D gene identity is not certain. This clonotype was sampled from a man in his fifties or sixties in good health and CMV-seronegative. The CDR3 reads CASSYSFGFGYTF. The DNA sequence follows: TGTGCCAGCAGTTACTCGTTCGGGTTTGGCTACACCTTC.